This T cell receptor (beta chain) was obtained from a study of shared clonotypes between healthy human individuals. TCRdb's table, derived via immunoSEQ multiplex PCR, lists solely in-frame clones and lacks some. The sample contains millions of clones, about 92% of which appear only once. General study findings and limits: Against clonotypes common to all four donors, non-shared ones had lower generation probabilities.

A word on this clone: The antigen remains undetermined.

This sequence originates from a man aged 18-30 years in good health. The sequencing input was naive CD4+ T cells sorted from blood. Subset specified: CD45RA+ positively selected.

The CDR3 sequence is CASSPTPGQILSGANVLTF. Here the CDR3 DNA reads TGTGCCAGCAGCCCCACCCCGGGACAAATACTCTCTGGGGCCAACGTCCTGACTTTC. J is TRBJ2-6 and V is TRBV16; D may be TRBD1 (6 bases). The germline gives CDR1 KGHSY, CDR2 FQNENV. V was cut by 4 bases and J by 0 bases, with 19 bases left in between. The CDR3 is 19 residues long.